This note documents a single T cell receptor (beta chain) sequence. Its target is unknown. These data belong to a study of T-cell memory formation after mild COVID-19. Study-wide background: TCR clusters largely stayed donor specific.

Constant-segment primers and 5'RACE yielded cDNA libraries for TCR alpha and TCR beta, each carrying sample barcodes and UMIs. MiXCR, applied by TCRdb to the 5' RACE reads, yields one record per CDR3 protein. Among some 450,000 distinct CDR3 sequences listed, 15% to 20% were seen once. Germline CDR1 and CDR2: SGHTA and FQGTGA. J gave up 3 bases and V 5 bases, and 3 bases lay outside the gene matches. This CDR3 is built from 14 residues. Regarding the study as a whole: Clones which contracted sat mainly in CM and EM if CD4+, and in EMRA if CD8+.

The chain has TRBV7-3 and TRBJ2-2; 7 bases are a match to TRBD1. The sequenced sample was PBMCs or a T cell subset sorted from them (not recorded which). This receptor was identified in a young man who had mild COVID-19 (a few samples of this study predate the infection). Cell type and time point are not known. The CDR3 nucleotides read TGTGCCAGCAGCCTGGGGACAGACACCGGGGAGCTGTTTTTT. This translates into CASSLGTDTGELFF.